The 10 T cell receptor beta chains in this list originate from one sample, sequenced in a study of neurological immune-mediated disorders. TCRdb recomputed calls from the 5' RACE reads with MiXCR, one row per CDR3 protein. The repertoire holds tens of thousands of distinct CDR3 sequences, with about 4.4% as singletons. Sequencing used CD4+ T cells from blood. The receptors here all came from a man aged 18-30 years in good health.

This clonotype was recorded many times. The V gene is TRBV14, the J gene TRBJ2-4, with D maybe TRBD1 (5 bases). The germline CDR1 and CDR2 sequences are SGHDN and FVKESK. The CDR3 spans 12 residues. V gave up 1 base and J gave up 14 bases, with 12 bases separating them. CDR3 nucleotide sequence: TGTGCCAGCAGCCAAGTAACACCCAGGGAGTACTTC. Translation: CASSQVTPREYF.

This clonotype was observed at least ten times. This chain uses TRBV13 with TRBJ2-5, with TRBD2 as a possible D gene (5 bases). The CDR3 contains 15 residues. The V and J ends lost 5 bases and 4 bases respectively, with 17 bases between them. The germline V gene has CDR1 PRHDT and CDR2 FYEKMQ (reference sequence). The CDR3, as DNA: TGTGCCAGCAGCCTGGCCGCGGGCCAAGCAGAGACCCAGTACTTC. This codes for CASSLAAGQAETQYF.

This clonotype showed up many times. The chain employs TRBV6-5 and TRBJ1-2, with D possibly matching TRBD1 (6 bases). V dropped 5 bases and J dropped 5 bases, with 9 bases sitting between them. The CDR3 is made up of 12 amino acids. Germline V gene data show CDR1 as MNHEY and CDR2 as SVGAGI. The CDR3 sequence: CASSITGYGYTF. As DNA, the CDR3 is TGTGCCAGCAGTATTACAGGGTATGGCTACACCTTC.

The chain carries TRBV3-1 and TRBJ1-5, with 7 bases lining up with TRBD1. This CDR3 spans 14 amino acids. V was clipped by 4 bases and J by 4 bases; unmatched bases: 4. Germline lookup yields CDR1 LGHDT and CDR2 YNNKEL (reference sequence). The CDR3 sequence is CASSLGGANQPQHF. The DNA of the CDR3 is TGTGCCAGCAGCCTAGGGGGCGCGAATCAGCCCCAGCATTTT.

At least ten counts were recorded for this clonotype. The chain is built from TRBV5-5 and TRBJ1-3; D unresolved. The CDR3 runs 13 residues. Deletions cut 4 bases from V and 6 bases from J, with 11 bases between. CDR1 and CDR2 from the germline V gene are SGHKS and YYEKEE (reference sequence). CDR3 amino acids: CASSLPRANTIYF. The CDR3 DNA sequence: TGTGCCAGCAGCCTGCCCCGGGCAAACACCATATATTTT. The full variable domain, completed using reference TRBV5-5 and TRBJ1-3, is DAGVTQSPTHLIKTRGQQVTLRCSPISGHKSVSWYQQVLGQGPQFIFQYYEKEERGRGNFPDRFSARQFPNYSSELNVNALLLGDSALYLCASSLPRANTIYFGEGSWLTVV.

This clonotype appeared many times. V gene TRBV11-2 combines with J gene TRBJ1-6; D uncertain. Germline-derived CDR1 and CDR2 are SGHAT and FQNNGV. V was clipped by 5 bases and J by 8 bases, with 7 bases between them. This CDR3 spans 12 amino acids. The DNA for the CDR3 is TGTGCCAGCAGCCTCGTATATTCACCCCTCCACTTT. It encodes CASSLVYSPLHF.

This clonotype was counted many times. The J gene is TRBJ2-2, the V gene TRBV20-1, with D possibly being TRBD1 or TRBD2 (6 bases each). The CDR3 consists of 13 residues. CDR1 and CDR2 (germline): DFQATT, SNEGSKA (reference sequence). The ends were cut back, 6 bases at V and 10 bases at J, with 18 bases in the middle. The CDR3 reads CSAPGVGALELFF. CDR3 coding DNA: TGCAGTGCACCGGGGGTGGGGGCATTGGAGCTGTTTTTT.

This clonotype appeared many times. The chain carries TRBV6-5 and TRBJ1-3; TRBD1 aligns across 9 bases. Germline lookup yields CDR1 MNHEY and CDR2 SVGAGI. The CDR3 totals 18 residues. J lost 4 bases, V lost 0 bases, and 10 bases had no gene match. Written as DNA, the CDR3 is TGTGCCAGCAGTTACTCGACTCCACAGGGGGCTGGGGGAAACACCATATATTTT. Its protein is CASSYSTPQGAGGNTIYF.

This clonotype was detected many times. This chain joins TRBV5-1 and TRBJ2-1; D is possibly TRBD2 (6 bases). CDR1 is SGHRS, CDR2 YFSETQ, per germline. Trimming cost V 4 bases and J 5 bases, with 13 bases left between them. CDR3 size: 14 residues. The CDR3 region is CASSRSAGHNEQFF. Here the CDR3 DNA reads TGCGCCAGCAGCCGGTCTGCGGGGCACAATGAGCAGTTCTTC.

This clonotype occurred many times. This chain links TRBV15 with TRBJ2-5; D is ambiguous. CDR3 size: 14 residues. With 1 base removed from V and 2 bases from J, the gap between germline ends came to 8 bases. The germline V gene has CDR1 LNHNV and CDR2 YYDKDF (reference sequence). In DNA form, the CDR3 reads TGTGCCACCAGCAGAGGGCAGATACAAGAGACCCAGTACTTC. It encodes CATSRGQIQETQYF.